The 17 T cell receptor beta chains listed next were all sequenced from one sample in a study of cytomegalovirus exposure and HLA in healthy donors. The PCR used 60 Vbeta and 13 Jbeta primers. The assay was immunoSEQ multiplex PCR, and TCRdb's table has in-frame clones only and misses some. This table lists 65,000 to 90,000 clones. Input material: PBMCs. These receptor sequences come from a female donor in good health and CMV-seropositive.

The chain recombines TRBV7-2 with TRBJ1-1; 9 positions match TRBD1. From germline, CDR1 is SGHTA and CDR2 FQGNSA. The CDR3 is 14 amino acids. J gave up 5 bases and V 6 bases, and 7 bases lay outside the gene matches. The CDR3: CASRLDRGNTEAFF. CDR3 DNA sequence: TGTGCCAGCAGGCTGGACAGGGGAAATACTGAAGCTTTCTTT.

The chain has TRBV18 and TRBJ2-3; possibly TRBD1 for D (5 bases). The CDR3 loop spans 14 amino acids. Per the germline V gene, CDR1 is KGHSH and CDR2 is LQKENI. Trimming removed 6 bases at V and 2 bases at J, with 12 bases between. The CDR3 loop is CASSFSGITDTQYF. The CDR3 nucleotides read TGTGCCAGCTCCTTTTCAGGGATCACAGATACGCAGTATTTT.

J is TRBJ2-5 and V is TRBV6-1; the D gene is possibly TRBD2 (6 bases). The CDR3 is made up of 16 amino acids. Germline CDR1 MNHNS, CDR2 SASEGT. V was trimmed by 4 bases and J by 2 bases, leaving 17 bases between them. CDR3 nucleotides: TGTGCCAGCAGTGCCGGGGTAGCGGAGAGACAAGAGACCCAGTACTTC. Amino acids: CASSAGVAERQETQYF.

V and J are TRBV4-3 and TRBJ2-7; 15 nucleotides agree with TRBD2. CDR1 is LGHNA, CDR2 YSLEER, per germline. The length of the CDR3 is 19 residues. The ends lost 3 bases at V and 2 bases at J; junction bases unmatched: 11. The CDR3, as DNA: TGCGCCAGCAGCCAGGCGGGACTAGCGGGGGGCAGAGGGGCCTACGAGCAGTACTTC. Its protein product is CASSQAGLAGGRGAYEQYF.

Notes on this clone: One end of the junction fails to match germline, which may point to a read error. V gene TRBV6-5 combines with J gene TRBJ2-5, with 7 bases aligning to TRBD1. Germline values: CDR1 MNHEY, CDR2 SVGAGI. The CDR3 runs 14 residues. The CDR3 is CASSSGTAQETRYF. The CDR3 bases are TGTGCCAGCAGTAGTGGGACAGCCCAAGAGACCCGGTACTTC.

The chain joins TRBV10-2 to TRBJ1-2; the match to TRBD1 covers 7 bases. This CDR3 has 13 amino acids. Trimming cost V 2 bases and J 7 bases; bases outside gene matches: 4. Per the germline V gene, CDR1 is WSHSY and CDR2 is SAAADI. The CDR3 sequence: CASSETGDLGYTF. CDR3 coding DNA: TGCGCCAGCAGTGAGACAGGGGACCTTGGCTACACCTTC.

The chain has TRBV4-2 and TRBJ2-2, with D tentatively TRBD2 (5 bases). Per the germline V gene, CDR1 is LGHNA and CDR2 is YNFKEQ. V lost 0 bases, J lost 7 bases, and 9 bases lay in between. This CDR3 has 14 residues. The CDR3 region is CASSQESSGGELFF. CDR3 DNA sequence: TGTGCCAGCAGCCAAGAGTCAAGCGGCGGGGAGCTGTTTTTT.

The chain uses TRBV28 and TRBJ2-1, with D unclear. The germline V gene encodes CDR1 MDHEN and CDR2 SYDVKM. V was trimmed by 1 base and J by 5 bases, leaving 12 bases between them. This CDR3 spans 15 amino acids. CDR3 DNA: TGTGCCAGCAGTTTATATGGGCTACTCGACAATGAGCAGTTCTTC. Translation gives CASSLYGLLDNEQFF.

This sequence joins TRBV5-1 and TRBJ2-1, with 9 bases identical to TRBD1. The CDR3 is 14 residues long. Trimming took 7 bases from V and 4 from J; bases not matched to a gene: 6. Germline lookup yields CDR1 SGHRS and CDR2 YFSETQ. Here the CDR3 DNA reads TGCGCCAGCTCCCCCGGGACAGGGTACAATGAGCAGTTCTTC. Protein sequence: CASSPGTGYNEQFF.

The chain employs TRBV5-6 and TRBJ2-1; D is undetermined. The V end lost 1 base, the J end lost 7 bases, and 6 bases lay between the germline ends. The V gene's germline CDR1 is SGHDT and CDR2 YYEEEE. The CDR3 has 12 amino acids. The CDR3 coding sequence is TGTGCCAGCAGCTTGTACGGGAATGAGCAGTTCTTC. Translated, it gives CASSLYGNEQFF.

This chain links TRBV4-1 with TRBJ1-2, with 7 bases lining up with TRBD1. The CDR3 has 15 amino acids. Trimming removed 4 bases from V and 8 bases from J; junction bases left unmatched: 13. Germline V lookup: CDR1 MGHRA, CDR2 YSYEKL. Written as DNA, the CDR3 is TGCGCCAGCAGCCCTGAAAAAAGGGGGCTAGAGGGCTACACCTTC. It translates to CASSPEKRGLEGYTF.

DNA for the CDR3: TGCAGCGTTTTGCTTCAGGGGTCCAACTATGGCTACACCTTC. Its protein is CSVLLQGSNYGYTF. V and J are TRBV29-1 and TRBJ1-2; TRBD1 might be the D (6 bases). The length of the CDR3 is 14 residues. Trimming pared 5 bases from V and 2 bases from J, leaving 15 bases between. CDR1 is SQVTM, CDR2 ANQGSEA, per germline.

The CDR3 here is CASRLAGGHEQYF. The CDR3 DNA follows: TGTGCAAGTCGCTTAGCAGGGGGCCACGAGCAGTACTTC. The chain employs TRBV12-2 and TRBJ2-7; the listed D gene, TRBD1, was not tested against the DNA. TRBV12-2 corresponds to a pseudogene. This CDR3 comprises 13 residues.

The V gene is TRBV28, the J gene TRBJ2-7, with D possibly being TRBD2 (6 bases). Trimming took 5 bases from V and 9 from J, leaving 17 bases between them. The germline gives CDR1 MDHEN, CDR2 SYDVKM. This CDR3 is 13 amino acids long. The CDR3 region has the DNA TGTGCCAGCAGTCTAGGGACTTCTTTCGGGCAGTACTTC. Its translation is CASSLGTSFGQYF.

The J gene is TRBJ1-1, the V gene TRBV6-5; D is possibly TRBD1 (5 bases). The germline CDR1 and CDR2 sequences are MNHEY and SVGAGI. The germline V and J ends were trimmed by 7 bases and 1 base, with 16 bases remaining between them. CDR3 size: 15 residues. The CDR3 sequence: CASTDLGRANTEAFF. The CDR3 region has the DNA TGTGCCAGCACCGATCTTGGCAGGGCGAACACTGAAGCTTTCTTT.

V gene TRBV5-6 combines with J gene TRBJ2-7; TRBD2 might be the D (5 bases). Trimming removed 0 bases from V and 7 bases from J, with 17 bases in between. This CDR3 contains 15 residues. Per the germline V gene, CDR1 is SGHDT and CDR2 is YYEEEE. The DNA for the CDR3 is TGTGCCAGCAGCTTGGGGGTAGCGTCACCCTTAGAGCAGTACTTC. It yields the protein CASSLGVASPLEQYF.

The chain couples TRBV19 to TRBJ2-7; TRBD2 aligns across 8 bases. Germline CDR1 reads LNHDA; CDR2 reads SQIVND (reference sequence). The CDR3 has 15 residues. V shed 5 bases, J shed 4 bases, and the junction held 10 bases outside the gene matches. CDR3 in amino acids: CASSSSAGGRYEQYF. CDR3 sequence (DNA): TGTGCCAGTAGTTCCTCTGCGGGAGGTCGGTACGAGCAGTACTTC.